This is a list of T cell receptor beta chains from one sample in a study of blood T cell repertoires in COVID-19. This table comes from immunoSEQ multiplex PCR, and its TCRdb copy is limited to in-frame clones, with some not included. The table includes roughly 250,000 clones, about 85% detected once. Sequencing was performed on PBMCs or T cells enriched from blood (not recorded which). These receptors all stem from a woman aged 30 to 39 with acute COVID-19. CDR3s include the opening cysteine and the closing phenylalanine or tryptophan. Each record gives: J gene, clone size, V gene, D gene, CDR3 protein, CDR3 DNA. D genes are given only for firm matches. A clone size is listed for some rows: how often the clone was seen (once, few, many), or a class if it is expanded.

>TRBJ1-6|.|TRBV28|.
CASSFRGNSPLHF
TGTGCCAGCAGTTTCAGGGGCAATTCACCCCTCCACTTT
>TRBJ2-1|.|TRBV25-1|.
CASSRASEQFF
TGTGCCAGCAGCAGGGCCAGTGAGCAGTTCTTC
>TRBJ1-2|.|TRBV28|TRBD1
CASSPGGGYTF
TGTGCCAGCAGTCCAGGGGGGGGCTACACCTTC
>TRBJ2-3|.|TRBV27|TRBD1
CASSYGAPGQGNTDTQYF
TGTGCCAGCAGTTATGGGGCACCGGGACAGGGGAACACAGATACGCAGTATTTT
>TRBJ1-6|once|TRBV11-2|.
CASSSNSPLHF
TGTGCCAGCAGCTCAAATTCACCCCTCCACTTT
>TRBJ2-2|.|TRBV6-5|.
CASSYVQGGTGELFF
TGTGCCAGCAGTTACGTCCAGGGTGGAACCGGGGAGCTGTTTTTT
>TRBJ2-2|.|TRBV27|.
CASSTQGGELFF
TGTGCCAGCAGTACCCAGGGCGGGGAGCTGTTTTTT
>TRBJ1-2|once|TRBV29-1|TRBD1
CSVADRGNYGYTF
TGCAGCGTCGCGGACAGGGGAAACTATGGCTACACCTTC
>TRBJ1-2|.|TRBV6-5|TRBD1
CASSTRQGPAYGYTF
TGTGCCAGCAGTACCCGACAGGGTCCGGCCTATGGCTACACCTTC
>TRBJ1-2|.|TRBV6-5|TRBD1
CASIRTGTTNYGYTF
TGTGCCAGCATAAGGACAGGGACAACTAACTATGGCTACACCTTC
>TRBJ2-3|.|TRBV5-1|.
CASSVNTDTQYF
TGCGCCAGCAGCGTCAACACAGATACGCAGTATTTT
>TRBJ2-7|.|TRBV14|.
CASSLSPGSYEQYF
TGTGCCAGCAGCCTCTCCCCGGGGAGCTACGAGCAGTACTTC
>TRBJ2-3|.|TRBV28|TRBD2
CASSLTSGGSTDTQYF
TGTGCCAGCAGTTTAACTAGCGGGGGGAGCACAGATACGCAGTATTTT
>TRBJ2-5|.|TRBV10-3|TRBD2
CAIRGDSGRQETQYF
TGTGCCATCAGGGGGGATAGCGGGAGACAAGAGACCCAGTACTTC
>TRBJ1-5|.|TRBV5-8|.
CASSFGPSRDTSNQPQHF
TGTGCCAGCAGCTTTGGGCCATCTAGGGACACCTCAAATCAGCCCCAGCATTTT
>TRBJ1-1|many|TRBV6-1|TRBD1
CASSEAAGTGGEAFF
TGTGCCAGCAGTGAAGCCGCCGGGACAGGGGGGGAAGCTTTCTTT
>TRBJ2-1|few|TRBV6-5|TRBD2
CASSYWTSGRGEQFF
TGTGCCAGCAGTTATTGGACTAGCGGGAGGGGTGAGCAGTTCTTC
>TRBJ1-3|.|TRBV6-6|.
CASSYAHSSGNTIYF
TGTGCCAGCAGTTACGCCCACAGTTCTGGAAACACCATATATTTT
>TRBJ1-5|.|TRBV7-6|TRBD1
CASSLGQGSQPQHF
TGTGCCAGCAGCTTAGGACAGGGGTCTCAGCCCCAGCATTTT
>TRBJ2-7|.|TRBV24-1|.
CATSDLRGEQYF
TGTGCCACCAGTGATTTACGGGGGGAGCAGTACTTC
>TRBJ2-3|.|TRBV7-2|TRBD2
CASSLGGGRTDTQYF
TGTGCCAGCAGCTTAGGGGGAGGGCGCACAGATACGCAGTATTTT
>TRBJ1-5|few|TRBV28|TRBD1
CASSEGQGIDQPQHF
TGTGCCAGCAGTGAGGGACAGGGGATAGATCAGCCCCAGCATTTT
>TRBJ1-5|.|TRBV28|TRBD1
CASSFDRDEYSNQPQHF
TGTGCCAGCAGTTTTGACAGGGACGAGTATAGCAATCAGCCCCAGCATTTT
>TRBJ2-7|.|TRBV5-4|TRBD2
CASSPAGLAGGNEQYF
TGTGCCAGCAGCCCTGCCGGACTAGCGGGGGGGAACGAGCAGTACTTC
>TRBJ2-1|.|TRBV6-5|.
CASSPGDSYNEQFF
TGTGCCAGCAGCCCGGGGGACTCCTACAATGAGCAGTTCTTC
>TRBJ1-2|.|TRBV7-8|.
CASSLAGGDGYTF
TGTGCCAGCAGCTTAGCAGGAGGGGATGGCTACACCTTC
>TRBJ1-2|.|TRBV23-1|TRBD1
CASSPRQRTGGEGYTF
TGCGCCAGCAGTCCCCGTCAACGGACAGGTGGGGAGGGCTACACCTTC